The sequence of this TCR beta chain was determined in a study of cytomegalovirus exposure and HLA in healthy donors. Study-level results: Later analysis associated a missense DCLRE1C variant with TCR beta V- and J-gene trimming. Productive status was seen about 90% or about 30% of the time for most TCR beta V segments in an earlier analysis. The study had only CMV serostatus as immune exposure information.

The CDR3 consists of 15 residues. V lost 0 bases to trimming and J lost 4 bases, with 12 bases between them. CDR1 and CDR2 from the germline V gene are ENHRY and SYGVKD. Details on this clone: Its antigen remains unidentified.

Nominally healthy donors provided the samples, though records likely missed some immune exposures. With 60 Vbeta and 13 Jbeta primers, the PCR was carried out. Some clones are missing from TCRdb's copy, which holds only in-frame ones; the method was immunoSEQ multiplex PCR. The sample records roughly 170,000 clones, roughly 80% being singletons. The sequence was collected from a woman aged 45-65 years in good health and CMV-seropositive. The V and J genes are TRBV10-3 and TRBJ1-1; D not certain. What was sequenced was PBMCs. The CDR3 nucleotides read TGTGCCATCAGTGAGTCTCTTCAAAGAGCCACTGAAGCTTTCTTT. Protein: CAISESLQRATEAFF.